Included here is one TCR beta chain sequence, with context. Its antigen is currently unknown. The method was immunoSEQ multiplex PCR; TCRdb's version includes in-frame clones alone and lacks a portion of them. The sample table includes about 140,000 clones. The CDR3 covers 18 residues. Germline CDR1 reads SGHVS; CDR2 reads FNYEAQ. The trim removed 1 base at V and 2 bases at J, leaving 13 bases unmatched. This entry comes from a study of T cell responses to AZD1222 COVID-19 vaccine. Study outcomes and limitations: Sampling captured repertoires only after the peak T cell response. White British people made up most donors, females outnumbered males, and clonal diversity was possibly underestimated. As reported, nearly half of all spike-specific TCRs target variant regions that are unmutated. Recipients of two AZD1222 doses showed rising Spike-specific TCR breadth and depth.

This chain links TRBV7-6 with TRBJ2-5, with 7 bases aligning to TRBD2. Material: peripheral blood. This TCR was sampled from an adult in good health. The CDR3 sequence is CASSLGLASEGWQETQYF. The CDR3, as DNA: TGTGCCAGCAGCTTAGGACTAGCTAGTGAAGGGTGGCAAGAGACCCAGTACTTC.